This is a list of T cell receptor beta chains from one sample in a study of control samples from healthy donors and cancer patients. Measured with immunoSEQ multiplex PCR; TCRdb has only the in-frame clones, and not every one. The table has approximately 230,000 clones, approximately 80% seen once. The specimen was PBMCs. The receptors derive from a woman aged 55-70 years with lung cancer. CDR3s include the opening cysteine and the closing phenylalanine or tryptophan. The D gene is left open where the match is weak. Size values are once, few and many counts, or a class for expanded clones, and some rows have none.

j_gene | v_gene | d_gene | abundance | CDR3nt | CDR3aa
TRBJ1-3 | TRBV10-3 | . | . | TGTGCCATCACTCAGGAAGACTCTGGAAACACCATATATTTT | CAITQEDSGNTIYF
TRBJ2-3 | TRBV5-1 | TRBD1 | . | TGCGCCAGCAGCTTGGAATCCGGGACAGGGACAGATACGCAGTATTTT | CASSLESGTGTDTQYF
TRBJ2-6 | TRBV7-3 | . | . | TGTGCCAGCAGCTTAGAACCCGGGCCTCCCTCTGGGGCCAACGTCCTGACTTTC | CASSLEPGPPSGANVLTF
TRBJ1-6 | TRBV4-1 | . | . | TGCGCCAGCAGCCAAGACGGTCGAGGGGATAATTCACCCCTCCACTTT | CASSQDGRGDNSPLHF
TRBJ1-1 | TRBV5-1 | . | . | TGCGCCAGCAGCTTGATGGGGCTGAACACTGAAGCTTTCTTT | CASSLMGLNTEAFF
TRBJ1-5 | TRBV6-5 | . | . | TGTGCCAGCAGTCCCCAGTCCTTAAGCAATCAGCCCCAGCATTTT | CASSPQSLSNQPQHF
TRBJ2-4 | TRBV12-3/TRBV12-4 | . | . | TGTGCCAGCAGTTTAGCCGCCCAAAACATTCAGTACTTC | CASSLAAQNIQYF
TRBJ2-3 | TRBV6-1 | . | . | TGTGCCAGCAGTGAAGTTACGCAGTATTTT | CASSEVTQYF
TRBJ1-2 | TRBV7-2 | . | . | TGTGCCAGCAGCTTTGGTCTTAGGTCGGGTGGCTACACCTTC | CASSFGLRSGGYTF
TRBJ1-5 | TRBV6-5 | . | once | TGTGCCCTCCCACCCGGCGGGGATCAGCCCCAGCATTTT | CALPPGGDQPQHF
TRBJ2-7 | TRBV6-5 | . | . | TGTGCCAGCAGTTATACCGGGGCCAGGAGCTCCTACGAGCAGTACTTC | CASSYTGARSSYEQYF
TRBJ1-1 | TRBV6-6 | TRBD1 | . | TGTGCCAGCAGTTACCAAGGGACAGGGTCTGAAGCTTTCTTT | CASSYQGTGSEAFF
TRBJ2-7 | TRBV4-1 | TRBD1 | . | TGCGCCAGCAGCATCCGGGACAGCTCCTACGAGCAGTACTTC | CASSIRDSSYEQYF
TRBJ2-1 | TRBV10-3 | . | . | TGTGCCATCAGTGACAGGGGGGACAATGAGCAGTTCTTC | CAISDRGDNEQFF
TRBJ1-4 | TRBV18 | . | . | TGTGCCAGCTCACCATTTGGTGCAACTAATGAAAAACTGTTTTTT | CASSPFGATNEKLFF
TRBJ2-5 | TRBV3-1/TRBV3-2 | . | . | TGTGCCAGCAGCCTGACACCTCAAGAGACCCAGTACTTC | CASSLTPQETQYF
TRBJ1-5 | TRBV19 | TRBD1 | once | TGTGCCAGTAGTCCGCGACAGGGGGCAAGGGAAGAGAATCAGCCCCAGCATTTT | CASSPRQGAREENQPQHF
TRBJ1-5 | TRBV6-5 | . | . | TGTGCCAGCGCGGAAGGATGGGATCAGCCCCAGCATTTT | CASAEGWDQPQHF
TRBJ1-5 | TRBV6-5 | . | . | TGTGCCAGCAGTCCTTTAGTGTCTAGCAATCAGCCCCAGCATTTT | CASSPLVSSNQPQHF
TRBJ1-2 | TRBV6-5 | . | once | TGTGCCAGCAGTTACTCACGCAGAAGCTATGGCTACACCTTC | CASSYSRRSYGYTF
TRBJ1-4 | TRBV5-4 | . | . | TGTGCCAGCAGCAAAAAACGCGATGAAAAACTGTTTTTT | CASSKKRDEKLFF
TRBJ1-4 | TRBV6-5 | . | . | TGTGCCAGCAGTTACAAGGGCGGTGAAAAACTGTTTTTT | CASSYKGGEKLFF
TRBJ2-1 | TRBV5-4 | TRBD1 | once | TGTGCCAGCAGCTTTTGGACAGGAAGGTCCCAGTTCTTC | CASSFWTGRSQFF
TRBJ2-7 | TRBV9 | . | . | TGTGCCAGCAGCCGGGACTCCCGCCTCGAGCAGTACTTC | CASSRDSRLEQYF
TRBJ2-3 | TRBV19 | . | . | TGTGCCAGTAGTCCAGGGACTGATGCGCAGTATTTT | CASSPGTDAQYF
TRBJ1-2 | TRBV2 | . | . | TGTGCCAGCAGTGAAATCAAGGGGGTCGGAGGCTACACCTTC | CASSEIKGVGGYTF
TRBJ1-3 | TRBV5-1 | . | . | TGCGCCAGCAGCTTGGCGGACAGCCACTCTGGAAACACCATATATTTT | CASSLADSHSGNTIYF
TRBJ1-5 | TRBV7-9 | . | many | TGTGCCAGCAGCTTAGGTGGATCGAGCAATCAGCCCCAGCATTTT | CASSLGGSSNQPQHF
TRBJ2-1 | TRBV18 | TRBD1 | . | TGTGCCAGCTCACAGGACAGGGGGTGGAATGAGCAGTTCTTC | CASSQDRGWNEQFF
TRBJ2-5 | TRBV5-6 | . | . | TGTGCCAGCAACCAGCTGGCGGAGACCCAGTACTTC | CASNQLAETQYF
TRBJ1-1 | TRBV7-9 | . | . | TGTGCCAGCAGCTTAGCGACAGCGTACGATGAAGCTTTCTTT | CASSLATAYDEAFF
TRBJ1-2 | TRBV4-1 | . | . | TGCGCCAGCAGCCACGGCGTGGGAGCTAACTATGGCTACACCTTC | CASSHGVGANYGYTF
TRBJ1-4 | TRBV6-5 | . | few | TGTGCCAGCAGTTACGAATTGAGTGAAAAACTGTTTTTT | CASSYELSEKLFF
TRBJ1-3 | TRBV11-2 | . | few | TGTGCCAGCAGCTTGAGTTACACCATATATTTT | CASSLSYTIYF
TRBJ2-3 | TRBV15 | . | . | TGTGCCACCAGCAGAGATGGTGGACCAGATACGCAGTATTTT | CATSRDGGPDTQYF
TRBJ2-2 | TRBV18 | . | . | TGTGCCAGCTCAACAGGGAACACCGGGGAGCTGTTTTTT | CASSTGNTGELFF
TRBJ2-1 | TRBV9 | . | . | TGTGCCAGCAGCGTGTGGGAGGACAATGAGCAGTTCTTC | CASSVWEDNEQFF
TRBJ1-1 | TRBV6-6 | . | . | TGTGCCAGCAGCCAACTCCGAGAGGGCACTGAAGCTTTCTTT | CASSQLREGTEAFF
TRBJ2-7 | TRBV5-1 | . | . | TGCGCCAGCAGCTTGGTTTTTAGCAACTACGAGCAGTACTTC | CASSLVFSNYEQYF
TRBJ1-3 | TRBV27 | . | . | TGTGCCAGCAGTTTAGGATCTAGCTCTGGAAACACCATATATTTT | CASSLGSSSGNTIYF
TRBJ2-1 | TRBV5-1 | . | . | TGCGCCAGCAGCTTGGGGGGAGGCACCTACAATGAGCAGTTCTTC | CASSLGGGTYNEQFF
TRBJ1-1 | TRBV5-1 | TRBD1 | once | TGCGCCAGCAGCTCCATACTCGGGACAGCGAACACTGAAGCTTTCTTT | CASSSILGTANTEAFF
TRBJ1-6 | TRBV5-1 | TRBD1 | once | TGCGCCAGCAGCGACCAGGGGGGTCGAAATTCACCCCTCCACTTT | CASSDQGGRNSPLHF
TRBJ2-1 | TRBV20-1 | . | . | TGCAGTGGCGACAGTTACAATGAGCAGTTCTTC | CSGDSYNEQFF
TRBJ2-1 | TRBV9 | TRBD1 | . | TGTGCCAGCAGCGTAGCTCTACCGGACAGGGTTAACTACAATGAGCAGTTCTTC | CASSVALPDRVNYNEQFF
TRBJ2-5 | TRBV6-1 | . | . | TGTGCCAGCAGTGAACGGGGGGAGACCCAGTACTTC | CASSERGETQYF
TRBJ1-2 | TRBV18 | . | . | TGTGCCAGCTCACCGGACGGGGCTGGCTACACCTTC | CASSPDGAGYTF
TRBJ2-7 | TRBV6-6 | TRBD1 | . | TGTGCCAGCGGGGGACAGGGATTCTACGAGCAGTACTTC | CASGGQGFYEQYF
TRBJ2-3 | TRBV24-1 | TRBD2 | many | TGTGCCACCAGTGATTTAGCGGGAGACACAGATACGCAGTATTTT | CATSDLAGDTDTQYF
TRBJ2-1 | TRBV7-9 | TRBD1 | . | TGTGCCAGCAGCCCCCAGACAGGGCCAAATGAGCAGTTCTTC | CASSPQTGPNEQFF
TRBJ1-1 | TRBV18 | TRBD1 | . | TGTGCCAGCTCCCTCGGACAGGGGATATTGAACACTGAAGCTTTCTTT | CASSLGQGILNTEAFF
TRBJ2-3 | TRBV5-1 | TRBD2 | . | TGCGCCAGCAGCTTCTTAGCGGGGGTTAACACAGATACGCAGTATTTT | CASSFLAGVNTDTQYF
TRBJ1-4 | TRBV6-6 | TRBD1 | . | TGTGCCAGCAGTATCCGACAGGGGCGGGGGAAACTGTTTTTT | CASSIRQGRGKLFF
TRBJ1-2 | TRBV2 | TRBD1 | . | TGTGCCAGCAGCTTTTACAGGGGGGTCTATGGCTACACCTTC | CASSFYRGVYGYTF
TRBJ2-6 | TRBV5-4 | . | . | TGTGCCAGCAGCTTGGAGGCTGTTTCCCCCTCTGGGGCCAACGTCCTGACTTTC | CASSLEAVSPSGANVLTF